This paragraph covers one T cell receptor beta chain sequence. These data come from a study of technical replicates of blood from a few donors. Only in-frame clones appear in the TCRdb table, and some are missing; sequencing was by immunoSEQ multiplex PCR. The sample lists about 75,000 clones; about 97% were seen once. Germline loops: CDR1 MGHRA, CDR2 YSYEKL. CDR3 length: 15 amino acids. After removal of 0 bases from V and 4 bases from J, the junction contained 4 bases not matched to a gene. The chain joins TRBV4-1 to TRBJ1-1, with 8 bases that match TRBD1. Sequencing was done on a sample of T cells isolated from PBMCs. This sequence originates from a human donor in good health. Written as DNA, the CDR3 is TGCGCCAGCAGCCAAGAATCAGGGGGCTTCACTGAAGCTTTCTTT. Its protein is CASSQESGGFTEAFF.